This T cell receptor beta chain appears in the sequencing data of a study of shared clonotypes between healthy human individuals. Cells designated naive CD8 were CD45RO-negative and were positively selected for CCR7, with terminally differentiated effector memory CD45RA+ cells excluded. Under the authors' procedure: Filtering was not the same, since immunoSEQ gave junction-only sequences without quality scores. The table came from immunoSEQ multiplex PCR; TCRdb's copy has only in-frame clones and leaves some out. That table furnishes V, J and clone size, whereas the DNA furnished D and trimming. The repertoire has around 2.1 million clones, about 93% of them found once; the top ten carry roughly 1.7%. The length of the CDR3 is 13 residues.

The sample consisted of naive CD8+ T cells from PBMCs. The V gene is TRBV21-1, the J gene TRBJ2-3. TRBV21-1 is a recognized pseudogene. The sequence was obtained from a man aged 18 to 29 in good health. Some clones in this sample may be carry-over from other donors' samples. CDR3 DNA: TGTGCCTTTCAAGCAGCTAGCACAGATACGCAGTATTTT. Translated, it gives CAFQAASTDTQYF.